These 27 T cell receptor beta chains share one sample of origin, sequenced in a study of blood T cell repertoires in COVID-19. Measured with immunoSEQ multiplex PCR; TCRdb has only the in-frame clones, and not every one. The sample lists about 400,000 clones; about 87% were seen once. Sequenced: peripheral blood. The receptors were gathered from a human donor in a cohort sampled during active COVID-19.

This chain joins TRBV6-5 and TRBJ2-1, with D perhaps TRBD2 (6 bases). The length of the CDR3 is 13 residues. Deletions cut 5 bases from V and 8 bases from J, with 13 bases between. From germline, CDR1 is MNHEY and CDR2 SVGAGI. CDR3 DNA sequence: TGTGCCAGCAGTCGGGGAGGAGGGGATGAGCAGTTCTTC. Its protein is CASSRGGGDEQFF.

The chain joins TRBV28 to TRBJ2-2; 9 positions agree with TRBD2. The germline gives CDR1 MDHEN, CDR2 SYDVKM. The V segment lost 0 bases and the J segment 4 bases; nucleotides outside the gene matches: 12. The CDR3 spans 19 residues. CDR3 bases: TGTGCCAGCAGTTTATGGGAGGTAGCGGGGGAGCCGGGCACCGGGGAGCTGTTTTTT. Its translation is CASSLWEVAGEPGTGELFF.

V and J are TRBV7-9 and TRBJ1-2, with unresolved D. The CDR3 is 11 amino acids. CDR1 is SEHNR and CDR2 is FQNEAQ in the germline V gene (reference sequence). The V gene lost 0 bases and the J gene lost 6 bases, with 2 bases spanning the gap. DNA of the CDR3: TGTGCCAGCAGCTTAGCTAATGGCTACACCTTC. Translating gives CASSLANGYTF.

The chain recombines TRBV11-2 with TRBJ2-2, with D unclear. Looked up from germline, CDR1 is SGHAT and CDR2 is FQNNGV. V dropped 4 bases and J dropped 1 base, with 10 bases sitting between them. The CDR3 runs to 15 residues. DNA for the CDR3: TGTGCCAGCAGCTCCCCCTCTATGAACACCGGGGAGCTGTTTTTT. This gives the protein CASSSPSMNTGELFF.

This clone was observed a handful of times. The chain is built from TRBV29-1 and TRBJ2-1, with 11 bases matching TRBD2. Germline V gives CDR1 SQVTM, CDR2 ANQGSEA. CDR3 length: 14 residues. The J segment lost 5 bases and the V segment lost 4 bases, leaving 4 bases of the junction unmatched. The CDR3 DNA follows: TGCAGCGTTGCCACTAGCGGGGGCCACAATGAGCAGTTCTTC. Protein: CSVATSGGHNEQFF.

Regarding this clone: The junction departs from the called germline gene at one end, perhaps through a read error. The CDR3 loop is CASSPPGLASSEQYF. In nucleotides, the CDR3 is TGTGCCAGCAGCCCTCCGGGACTAGCATCCTCCGAGCAGTACTTC. The J gene is TRBJ2-7, the V gene TRBV5-6, with 9 bases matching TRBD2. Per the germline V gene, CDR1 is SGHDT and CDR2 is YYEEEE. The CDR3 has 15 amino acids.

The chain is built from TRBV30 and TRBJ1-5, with D hard to call. The germline V gene encodes CDR1 GTSNPN and CDR2 SVGIG (reference sequence). The CDR3 spans 14 residues. Trimming left V 3 bases short and J 3 bases short, with 12 bases between. CDR3 nucleotide sequence: TGTGCCTGGAGCCCGGGGTCCCTCAATCAGCCCCAGCATTTT. This translates into CAWSPGSLNQPQHF.

This chain links TRBV5-1 with TRBJ2-6; D remains ambiguous. From germline, CDR1 is SGHRS and CDR2 YFSETQ. The CDR3 runs 15 residues. Trimming took off 4 bases at V and 2 bases at J, with 10 bases between the two ends. Written as DNA, the CDR3 is TGCGCCAGCAGCCCTTCCCCGGCTGGGGCCAACGTCCTGACTTTC. As protein: CASSPSPAGANVLTF.

The chain combines TRBV6-2 or TRBV6-3 with TRBJ2-7; the match to TRBD2 covers 8 bases. With V trimmed by 4 bases and J by 3 bases, 11 bases remained unmatched. From germline, CDR1 is MNHEY and CDR2 SVGEGT. The CDR3 runs to 16 residues. The CDR3: CASSSVLLAGNYEQYF. CDR3 DNA: TGTGCCAGCAGTTCCGTCTTGCTAGCGGGCAACTACGAGCAGTACTTC.

This rearrangement joins TRBV28 to TRBJ2-6; D is perhaps TRBD1 (5 bases). Looked up from germline, CDR1 is MDHEN and CDR2 is SYDVKM. V dropped 4 bases and J dropped 0 bases, with 13 bases sitting between them. The CDR3 length is 17 residues. The DNA of the CDR3 is TGTGCCAGCAGTTCTCTTACAGGTTTCTCTGGGGCCAACGTCCTGACTTTC. Its protein product is CASSSLTGFSGANVLTF.

The chain employs TRBV21-1 and TRBJ1-1; the table's D call TRBD1 went unverified against the DNA. TRBV21-1 is classified as a pseudogene. The CDR3 length is 14 residues. The CDR3 nucleotides are TGTGCCAGCAGCAAAGGAGACAGGGTCCCTGAAGCTTTCTTT. It translates to CASSKGDRVPEAFF.

The chain uses TRBV16 and TRBJ1-4; D might be TRBD1 (6 bases). Deletions cut 1 base from V and 0 bases from J, with 9 bases between. The CDR3 contains 16 residues. The germline gives CDR1 KGHSY, CDR2 FQNENV. CDR3 in DNA: TGTGCCAGCAGCCAATTGGGGGCCTCAACTAATGAAAAACTGTTTTTT. This codes for CASSQLGASTNEKLFF. The complete variable domain, with remaining parts taken from reference TRBV16 and TRBJ1-4, reads GEEVAQTPKHLVRGEGQKAKLYCAPIKGHSYVFWYQQVLKNEFKFLISFQNENVFDETGMPKERFSAKCLPNSPCSLEIQATKLEDSAVYFCASSQLGASTNEKLFFGSGTQLSVL.

This clone was counted a few times. This chain uses TRBV28 with TRBJ2-1, with 12 nucleotides matching TRBD2. Germline V CDR1 and CDR2: MDHEN, SYDVKM. This CDR3 contains 16 residues. V shed 3 bases, J shed 6 bases, and the junction held 6 bases outside the gene matches. CDR3 in DNA: TGTGCCAGCAGTTTCCTGCGGGGACTAGCGGGCAATGAGCAGTTCTTC. Translating gives CASSFLRGLAGNEQFF. Drawing the rest from reference TRBV28 and TRBJ2-1, the complete variable domain is DVKVTQSSRYLVKRTGEKVFLECVQDMDHENMFWYRQDPGLGLRLIYFSYDVKMKEKGDIPEGYSVSREKKERFSLILESASTNQTSMYLCASSFLRGLAGNEQFFGPGTRLTVL.

The rearrangement joins TRBV9 to TRBJ1-5, with 9 bases that match TRBD1. The CDR3 contains 16 residues. Trimming removed 3 bases from V and 1 base from J; junction bases left unmatched: 5. Germline CDR1 is SGDLS and CDR2 is YYNGEE. The CDR3 DNA sequence: TGTGCCAGCAGCGCCACCGGGACAGGGAGCAATCAGCCCCAGCATTTT. It encodes CASSATGTGSNQPQHF.

This clone was counted once. The genes are TRBV7-9 and TRBJ2-7; TRBD1 agrees at 7 bases. This CDR3 is 13 amino acids long. Germline CDR1 and CDR2: SEHNR and FQNEAQ (reference sequence). The V segment lost 5 bases and the J segment 2 bases; nucleotides outside the gene matches: 3. The CDR3 bases are TGTGCCAGCAGCCGGGACAGTACCTACGAGCAGTACTTC. Its protein product is CASSRDSTYEQYF.

The chain is built from TRBV20-1 and TRBJ1-5; 7 nucleotides agree with TRBD1. Trimming removed 3 bases from V and 1 base from J; junction bases left unmatched: 6. CDR3 length: 15 residues. Germline V CDR1 and CDR2: DFQATT, SNEGSKA (reference sequence). CDR3 loop: CSASRQGLSNQPQHF. CDR3 sequence (DNA): TGCAGTGCTAGTAGACAGGGCCTAAGCAATCAGCCCCAGCATTTT.

The gene calls are TRBV9 and TRBJ2-1, with D tentatively TRBD2 (5 bases). The CDR3 is 12 amino acids. V was trimmed by 0 bases and J by 7 bases, leaving 5 bases between them. Germline loops: CDR1 SGDLS, CDR2 YYNGEE. In DNA form, the CDR3 reads TGTGCCAGCAGCGTAGGGGAGAATGAGCAGTTCTTC. Protein: CASSVGENEQFF.

A remark on this clone: This sample includes further DNA sequences coding for the same CDR3. The chain is built from TRBV5-1 and TRBJ2-1; 8 bases fit TRBD1. The ends lost 2 bases at V and 3 bases at J; junction bases unmatched: 4. Germline loops: CDR1 SGHRS, CDR2 YFSETQ. This CDR3 comprises 15 residues. CDR3 residues: CASSLGQGGYNEQFF. The DNA of the CDR3 is TGCGCCAGCAGCTTAGGACAGGGCGGCTACAATGAGCAGTTCTTC. Looking up the rest from reference TRBV5-1 and TRBJ2-1 gives the full variable domain: KAGVTQTPRYLIKTRGQQVTLSCSPISGHRSVSWYQQTPGQGLQFLFEYFSETQRNKGNFPGRFSGRQFSNSRSEMNVSTLELGDSALYLCASSLGQGGYNEQFFGPGTRLTVL.

CDR3 in DNA: TGTGCCAGCAGCCCCCAGCGGGAGTACACAGATACGCAGTATTTT. Translating it yields CASSPQREYTDTQYF. The chain recombines TRBV7-2 with TRBJ2-3, with 8 bases matching TRBD2. The V gene's germline CDR1 is SGHTA and CDR2 FQGNSA. The junction had 6 bases not matched to a gene; V was cut back by 5 bases and J by 2 bases. The CDR3 extends over 15 amino acids.

A few counts support this clone. This chain links TRBV18 with TRBJ1-6; D is perhaps TRBD1 (6 bases). The length of the CDR3 is 15 residues. CDR1 is KGHSH, CDR2 LQKENI, per germline. The V and J ends lost 6 bases and 6 bases respectively, with 15 bases between them. CDR3 nucleotide sequence: TGTGCCAGCTCCCGGACTGGACAGCCTAATTCACCCCTCCACTTT. It encodes CASSRTGQPNSPLHF.

The rearrangement links TRBV7-8 to TRBJ2-1, with 7 positions matching TRBD2. Germline V gene data show CDR1 as SGHVS and CDR2 as FQNEAQ. The V gene end was trimmed by 8 bases and the J gene end by 8 bases; junction bases not matched to a gene: 9. The CDR3 totals 13 residues. CDR3 protein: CASLVLAIDEQFF. CDR3 DNA: TGTGCCAGCTTAGTACTAGCGATCGATGAGCAGTTCTTC.

This chain connects TRBV7-6 to TRBJ1-2; D is perhaps TRBD1 (6 bases). Germline values: CDR1 SGHVS, CDR2 FNYEAQ. The CDR3 runs to 15 residues. Deletions cut 4 bases from V and 2 bases from J, with 14 bases between. The CDR3 spells CASSYEQGLNYGYTF. The CDR3 DNA is TGTGCCAGCAGCTACGAACAGGGATTGAACTATGGCTACACCTTC. Supplemented by reference TRBV7-6 and TRBJ1-2, the full variable domain reads GAGVSQSPRYKVTKRGQDVALRCDPISGHVSLYWYRQALGQGPEFLTYFNYEAQQDKSGLPNDRFSAERPEGSISTLTIQRTEQRDSAMYRCASSYEQGLNYGYTFGSGTRLTVV.

This clone was picked up one time. The chain couples TRBV5-1 to TRBJ2-2; a possible D gene is TRBD2 (6 bases). The CDR3 is 15 residues long. The V end was cut by 0 bases, the J end by 1 base, with 7 bases between. The germline gives CDR1 SGHRS, CDR2 YFSETQ. As DNA, the CDR3 is TGCGCCAGCAGCTTGGATAGCGGGAACACCGGGGAGCTGTTTTTT. Translation: CASSLDSGNTGELFF.

The V call is TRBV6-1, the J call TRBJ1-6, with D uncertain. Germline V gene lookup returns CDR1 MNHNS and CDR2 SASEGT. V was trimmed by 2 bases and J by 5 bases, leaving 7 bases between them. The CDR3 is 14 amino acids. The CDR3 bases are TGTGCCAGCAGTGAAATTCGGGATAATTCACCCCTCCACTTT. Its translation: CASSEIRDNSPLHF.

This chain connects TRBV7-3 to TRBJ2-6; a weak D match, TRBD2 (5 bases). Deletions cut 5 bases from V and 2 bases from J, with 7 bases between. The CDR3 consists of 14 residues. Germline CDR1 is SGHTA and CDR2 is FQGTGA. CDR3 DNA sequence: TGTGCCAGCAGCCGGGGAACTGGGGCCAACGTCCTGACTTTC. Protein sequence: CASSRGTGANVLTF.

The chain couples TRBV28 to TRBJ1-5; D is perhaps TRBD1 (5 bases). This CDR3 has 16 amino acids. Germline V gives CDR1 MDHEN, CDR2 SYDVKM. Trimming cost V 0 bases and J 8 bases, with 17 bases left between them. The CDR3 reads CASSLWDAGDLEPQHF. The CDR3 DNA reads TGTGCCAGCAGTTTATGGGACGCGGGGGATTTGGAGCCCCAGCATTTT. The whole variable domain, remainder taken from reference TRBV28 and TRBJ1-5, is DVKVTQSSRYLVKRTGEKVFLECVQDMDHENMFWYRQDPGLGLRLIYFSYDVKMKEKGDIPEGYSVSREKKERFSLILESASTNQTSMYLCASSLWDAGDLEPQHFGDGTRLSIL.

The rearrangement uses TRBV7-3 and TRBJ2-1, with 7 bases that match TRBD1. Germline CDR1 SGHTA, CDR2 FQGTGA. The V segment lost 5 bases and the J segment 7 bases; nucleotides outside the gene matches: 11. The CDR3 sequence is 15 residues long. CDR3 sequence (DNA): TGTGCCAGCAGCCCTTCAGGGACAGAAATTAATGAGCAGTTCTTC. This gives the protein CASSPSGTEINEQFF. The entire variable domain, with the rest obtained from reference TRBV7-3 and TRBJ2-1, is as follows: GAGVSQTPSNKVTEKGKYVELRCDPISGHTALYWYRQSLGQGPEFLIYFQGTGAADDSGLPNDRFFAVRPEGSVSTLKIQRTERGDSAVYLCASSPSGTEINEQFFGPGTRLTVL.